Listed here are 13 T cell receptor beta chains from one sample, sequenced in a study of breast tumors, draining lymph nodes, adjacent tissues. Breast cancer patients provided tissue from their axillary draining lymph nodes. TCRdb passed the multiplex PCR reads through MiXCR, listing each CDR3 protein once. The sample contains some 170,000 distinct CDR3 sequences, 30% to 40% of which appear only once. Sequencing input: axillary lymph node tissue. The receptors shown here come from a female donor with breast cancer. Some clones in this sample may be carry-over from other donors' samples.

This clonotype was detected many times. V usage is TRBV5-6 and J usage is TRBJ2-2, with unresolved D. Trimming removed 0 bases from V and 4 bases from J, with 7 bases in between. Germline V CDR1 and CDR2: SGHDT, YYEEEE. The CDR3 runs to 14 residues. CDR3 loop: CASSLGLATGELFF. Here the CDR3 DNA reads TGTGCCAGCAGCTTGGGACTTGCCACCGGGGAGCTGTTTTTT.

As to this clonotype: This sequence may be a read error, since a much larger clone differs from it by one base. The rearrangement uses TRBV28 and TRBJ2-3, with TRBD2 matching 11 bases. CDR3 size: 13 residues. The trim removed 7 bases at V and 8 bases at J, leaving 5 bases unmatched. Germline V gene lookup returns CDR1 MDHEN and CDR2 SYDVKM. The CDR3 loop is CASMGLAEGTQYF. CDR3 bases: TGTGCCAGCATGGGACTAGCGGAGGGTACGCAGTATTTT.

There are many counts of this clonotype. The rearrangement uses TRBV7-6 and TRBJ2-4; D possibly corresponds to TRBD1 (5 bases). V gave up 5 bases and J gave up 8 bases, with 13 bases separating them. Germline assignment: CDR1 SGHVS and CDR2 FNYEAQ. This CDR3 contains 13 residues. The CDR3 DNA reads TGTGCCAGCAGCCGGCAGGGTGGGGACATTCAGTACTTC. This gives the protein CASSRQGGDIQYF.

This clonotype has just a few counts. The V and J genes are TRBV13 and TRBJ2-5; TRBD1 or TRBD2 may be the D gene (5 bases each). From germline, CDR1 is PRHDT and CDR2 FYEKMQ (reference sequence). This CDR3 has 14 residues. Trimming removed 5 bases from V and 5 bases from J, with 15 bases in between. The CDR3 DNA follows: TGTGCCAGCAGCCCACCGGGACGCCAGGAGACCCAGTACTTC. Its translation is CASSPPGRQETQYF.

This clonotype was seen ten or more times. This sequence joins TRBV27 and TRBJ2-7; D perhaps matches TRBD2 (6 bases). The CDR3 sequence is 14 residues long. The V end lost 5 bases, the J end lost 5 bases, and 16 bases lay between the germline ends. Germline V gene sequence: CDR1 MNHEY, CDR2 SMNVEV (reference sequence). The CDR3 nucleotides read TGTGCCAGCAGTCCGGGGGACCGTCCTGACGAGCAGTACTTC. It encodes CASSPGDRPDEQYF.

The chain links TRBV9 to TRBJ2-7; 10 bases map to TRBD2. Trimming took 2 bases from V and 12 from J; bases not matched to a gene: 14. The CDR3 has 15 residues. Germline V gene sequence: CDR1 SGDLS, CDR2 YYNGEE. CDR3 sequence: CASSVSGGSSYGPYF. DNA of the CDR3: TGTGCCAGCAGCGTTAGCGGGGGGTCCTCCTACGGGCCGTACTTC. The full variable domain, completed using reference TRBV9 and TRBJ2-7, is DSGVTQTPKHLITATGQRVTLRCSPRSGDLSVYWYQQSLDQGLQFLIQYYNGEERAKGNILERFSAQQFPDLHSELNLSSLELGDSALYFCASSVSGGSSYGPYFGPGTRLTVT.

This clonotype appeared many times. The rearrangement joins TRBV12-3 or TRBV12-4 to TRBJ1-4, with no clear D. The germline V and J ends were trimmed by 7 bases and 7 bases, with 13 bases remaining between them. The CDR3 runs to 13 residues. The CDR3 protein is CASTGPAREKLFF. The CDR3 coding sequence is TGTGCCAGCACGGGCCCGGCACGTGAAAAACTGTTTTTT.

In regard to this clonotype: A read error is likely, as this CDR3 ends without the conserved phenylalanine or tryptophan. The DNA is omitted, as the CDR3 cannot be located on it reliably, and the CDR3 follows TCRdb's listing. The rearrangement joins TRBV7-9 to TRBJ1-2; TRBD1 is the table's D call, not checked against the DNA. With termini counted, the CDR3 has 15 amino acids. Per the germline V gene, CDR1 is SEHNR and CDR2 is FQNEAQ (reference sequence). This CDR3 reads CASSSPNQGHYGYPL.

The sample holds many counts of this clonotype. The V gene is TRBV20-1, the J gene TRBJ2-1, with 9 bases identical to TRBD2. This CDR3 is 12 amino acids long. Germline CDR1 reads DFQATT; CDR2 reads SNEGSKA (reference sequence). CDR3 protein: CRSSGGRGEQFF. The CDR3 DNA sequence: TGCAGGAGTAGCGGGGGACGGGGTGAGCAGTTCTTC.

In this sample, this clonotype turned up many times. The V and J genes are TRBV11-3 and TRBJ2-3, with 12 bases that match TRBD2. Germline V gene data show CDR1 as SGHNT and CDR2 as YENEEA. The junction had 3 bases not matched to a gene; V was cut back by 3 bases and J by 2 bases. This CDR3 is 16 amino acids long. The CDR3, as DNA: TGTGCCAGCAGCTTCCTAGCGGGAGGGGCCACAGATACGCAGTATTTT. This codes for CASSFLAGGATDTQYF.

With regard to this clonotype: A read error may be the cause here, since a much bigger clone is one base away. The chain carries TRBV6-5 and TRBJ1-4, with 9 bases aligning to TRBD1. Trimming at V came to 5 bases and at J to 8 bases, leaving 9 bases not matched to a gene. Germline V gene lookup returns CDR1 MNHEY and CDR2 SVGAGI. The CDR3 sequence is 15 residues long. The CDR3 DNA sequence: TGTGCCAGCAGTCACGGCGGACAGGGGAGGGAAAAACTGTTTTTT. Protein sequence: CASSHGGQGREKLFF.

The rearrangement links TRBV7-9 to TRBJ1-4, with 7 bases fitting TRBD1. V trimming: 6 bases; J trimming: 4 bases; junction bases outside the gene matches: 2. The CDR3 contains 13 residues. The germline gives CDR1 SEHNR, CDR2 FQNEAQ (reference sequence). CDR3 coding DNA: TGTGCCAGCAGGCCAGGGGGTAATGAAAAACTGTTTTTT. This gives the protein CASRPGGNEKLFF.

This chain uses TRBV24-1 with TRBJ2-1; 13 nucleotides line up with TRBD2. CDR1 is KGHDR and CDR2 is SFDVKD in the germline V gene. The length of the CDR3 is 19 residues. The trim removed 5 bases at V and 3 bases at J, leaving 12 bases unmatched. In nucleotides, the CDR3 is TGTGCCACCAGTGCTCGACTAGCGGGAGGCCTCACGAACTACAATGAGCAGTTCTTC. It encodes CATSARLAGGLTNYNEQFF.